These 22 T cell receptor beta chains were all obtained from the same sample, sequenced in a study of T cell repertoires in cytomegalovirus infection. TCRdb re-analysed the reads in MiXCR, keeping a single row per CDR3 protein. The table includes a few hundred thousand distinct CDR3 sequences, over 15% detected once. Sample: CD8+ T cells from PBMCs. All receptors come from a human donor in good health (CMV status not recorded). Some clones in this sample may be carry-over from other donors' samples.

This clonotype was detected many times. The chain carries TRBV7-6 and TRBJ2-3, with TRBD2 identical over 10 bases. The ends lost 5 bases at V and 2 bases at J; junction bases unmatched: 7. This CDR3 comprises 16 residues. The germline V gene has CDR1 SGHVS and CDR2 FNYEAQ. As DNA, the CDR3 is TGTGCCAGCAGCAGCAAGCGGGGGGGCGTCACAGATACGCAGTATTTT. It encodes CASSSKRGGVTDTQYF.

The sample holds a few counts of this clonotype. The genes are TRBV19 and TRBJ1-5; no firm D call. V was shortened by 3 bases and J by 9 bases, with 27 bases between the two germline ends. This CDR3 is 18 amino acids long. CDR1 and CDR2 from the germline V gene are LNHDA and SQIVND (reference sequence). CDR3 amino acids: CASSIMAWGTGGMSPQHF. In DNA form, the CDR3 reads TGTGCCAGTAGTATTATGGCGTGGGGAACGGGAGGCATGTCGCCCCAGCATTTT. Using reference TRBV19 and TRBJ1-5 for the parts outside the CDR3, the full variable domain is DGGITQSPKYLFRKEGQNVTLSCEQNLNHDAMYWYRQDPGQGLRLIYYSQIVNDFQKGDIAEGYSVSREKKESFPLTVTSAQKNPTAFYLCASSIMAWGTGGMSPQHFGDGTRLSIL.

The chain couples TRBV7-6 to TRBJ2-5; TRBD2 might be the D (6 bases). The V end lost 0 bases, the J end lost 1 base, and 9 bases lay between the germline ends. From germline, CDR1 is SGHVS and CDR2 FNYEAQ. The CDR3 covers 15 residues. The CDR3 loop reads CASSLAGDFQETQYF. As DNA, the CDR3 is TGTGCCAGCAGCTTAGCTGGGGACTTCCAAGAGACCCAGTACTTC.

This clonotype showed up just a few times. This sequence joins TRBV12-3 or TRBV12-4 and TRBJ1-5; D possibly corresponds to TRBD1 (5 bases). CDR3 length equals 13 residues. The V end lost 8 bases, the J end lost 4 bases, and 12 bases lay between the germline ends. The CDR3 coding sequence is TGTGCCAGCGGGCCCGGGGGGAATCAGCCCCAGCATTTT. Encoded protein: CASGPGGNQPQHF.

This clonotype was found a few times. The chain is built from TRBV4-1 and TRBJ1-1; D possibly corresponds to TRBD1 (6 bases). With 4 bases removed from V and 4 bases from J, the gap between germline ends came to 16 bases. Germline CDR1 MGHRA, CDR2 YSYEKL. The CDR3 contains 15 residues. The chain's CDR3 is CASSRSQGFGTEAFF. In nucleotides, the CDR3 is TGCGCCAGCAGCCGATCACAGGGTTTTGGCACTGAAGCTTTCTTT.

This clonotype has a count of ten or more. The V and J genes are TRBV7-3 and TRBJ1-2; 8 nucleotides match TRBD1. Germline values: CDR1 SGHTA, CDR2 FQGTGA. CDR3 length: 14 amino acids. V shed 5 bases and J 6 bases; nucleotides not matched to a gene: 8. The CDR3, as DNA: TGTGCCAGCAGCCCCGGACAGGGATACAATGGCTACACCTTC. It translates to CASSPGQGYNGYTF.

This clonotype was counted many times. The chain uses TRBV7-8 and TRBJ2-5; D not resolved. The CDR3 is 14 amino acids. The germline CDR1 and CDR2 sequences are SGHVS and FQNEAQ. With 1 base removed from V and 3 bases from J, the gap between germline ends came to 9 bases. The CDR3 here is CASSLGMRKETQYF. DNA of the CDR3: TGTGCCAGCAGCTTAGGAATGAGGAAAGAGACCCAGTACTTC. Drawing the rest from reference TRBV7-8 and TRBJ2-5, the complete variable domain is GAGVSQSPRYKVAKRGQDVALRCDPISGHVSLFWYQQALGQGPEFLTYFQNEAQLDKSGLPSDRFFAERPEGSVSTLKIQRTQQEDSAVYLCASSLGMRKETQYFGPGTRLLVL.

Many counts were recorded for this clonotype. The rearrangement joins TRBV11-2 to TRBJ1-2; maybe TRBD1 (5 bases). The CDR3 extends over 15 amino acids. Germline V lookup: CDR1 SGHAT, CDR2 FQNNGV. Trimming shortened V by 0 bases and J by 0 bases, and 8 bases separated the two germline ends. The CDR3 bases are TGTGCCAGCAGCTTAGACGGGGCCGCTAACTATGGCTACACCTTC. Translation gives CASSLDGAANYGYTF.

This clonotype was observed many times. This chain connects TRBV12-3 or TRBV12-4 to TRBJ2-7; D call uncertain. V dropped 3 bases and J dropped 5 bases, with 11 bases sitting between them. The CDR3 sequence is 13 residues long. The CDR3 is CASSFKDTDEQYF. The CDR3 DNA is TGTGCCAGCAGTTTCAAGGATACCGACGAGCAGTACTTC.

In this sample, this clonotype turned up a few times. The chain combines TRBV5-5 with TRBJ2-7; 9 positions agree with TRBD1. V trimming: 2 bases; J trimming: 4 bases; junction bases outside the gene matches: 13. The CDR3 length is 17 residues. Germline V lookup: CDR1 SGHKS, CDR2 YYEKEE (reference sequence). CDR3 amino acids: CASSFYIGGTGMYEQYF. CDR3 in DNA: TGTGCCAGCAGCTTTTATATAGGAGGGACAGGGATGTACGAGCAGTACTTC.

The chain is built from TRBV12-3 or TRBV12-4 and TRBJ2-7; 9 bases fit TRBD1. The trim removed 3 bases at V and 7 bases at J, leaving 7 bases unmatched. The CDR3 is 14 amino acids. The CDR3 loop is CASSLVQGAPEQYF. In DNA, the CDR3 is TGTGCCAGCAGTTTGGTACAGGGGGCCCCGGAGCAGTACTTC.

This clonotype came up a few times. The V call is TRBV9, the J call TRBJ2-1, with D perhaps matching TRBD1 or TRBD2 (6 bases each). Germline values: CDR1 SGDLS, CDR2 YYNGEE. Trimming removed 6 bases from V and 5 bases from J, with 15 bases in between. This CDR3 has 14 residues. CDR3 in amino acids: CASMEGGANNEQFF. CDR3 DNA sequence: TGTGCCAGCATGGAGGGGGGCGCTAACAATGAGCAGTTCTTC.

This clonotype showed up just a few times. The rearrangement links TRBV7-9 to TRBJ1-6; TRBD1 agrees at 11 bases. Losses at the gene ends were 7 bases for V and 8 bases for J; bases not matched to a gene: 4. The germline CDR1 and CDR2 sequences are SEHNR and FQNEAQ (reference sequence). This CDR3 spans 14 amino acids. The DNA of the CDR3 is TGTGCCAGCAAAACGGGACAGGGGGATTCACCCCTCCACTTT. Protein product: CASKTGQGDSPLHF. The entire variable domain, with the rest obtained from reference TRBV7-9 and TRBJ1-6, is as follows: DTGVSQNPRHKITKRGQNVTFRCDPISEHNRLYWYRQTLGQGPEFLTYFQNEAQLEKSRLLSDRFSAERPKGSFSTLEIQRTEQGDSAMYLCASKTGQGDSPLHFGNGTRLTVT.

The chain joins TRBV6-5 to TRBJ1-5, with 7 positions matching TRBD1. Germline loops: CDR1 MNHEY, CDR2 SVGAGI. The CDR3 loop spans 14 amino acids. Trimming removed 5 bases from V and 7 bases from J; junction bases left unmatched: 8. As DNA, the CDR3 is TGTGCCAGCAGTCAAGGGGGCCAAGGACAGCCCCAGCATTTT. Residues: CASSQGGQGQPQHF.

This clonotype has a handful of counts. The DNA for the CDR3 is TGTGCCAGCAGCTTCGGACTAGCGGGGGGGAACACCGGGGAGCTGTTTTTT. It encodes CASSFGLAGGNTGELFF. The chain combines TRBV9 with TRBJ2-2, with 14 bases fitting TRBD2. Looked up from germline, CDR1 is SGDLS and CDR2 is YYNGEE. With V trimmed by 4 bases and J by 1 base, 3 bases remained unmatched. This CDR3 spans 17 amino acids.

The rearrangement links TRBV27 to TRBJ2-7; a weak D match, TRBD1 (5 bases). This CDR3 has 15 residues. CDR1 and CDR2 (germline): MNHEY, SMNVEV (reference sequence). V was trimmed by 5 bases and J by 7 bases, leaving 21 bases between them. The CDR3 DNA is TGTGCCAGCAGTACACGCGGACAAACCCGGAGAGAGCAGTACTTC. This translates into CASSTRGQTRREQYF.

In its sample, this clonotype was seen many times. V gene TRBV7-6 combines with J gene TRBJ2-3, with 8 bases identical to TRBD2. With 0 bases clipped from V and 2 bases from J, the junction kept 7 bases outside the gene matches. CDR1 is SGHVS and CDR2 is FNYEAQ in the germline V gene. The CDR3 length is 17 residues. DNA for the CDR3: TGTGCCAGCAGCTTAGCGCGGACTAGCAGCTCCACAGATACGCAGTATTTT. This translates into CASSLARTSSSTDTQYF.

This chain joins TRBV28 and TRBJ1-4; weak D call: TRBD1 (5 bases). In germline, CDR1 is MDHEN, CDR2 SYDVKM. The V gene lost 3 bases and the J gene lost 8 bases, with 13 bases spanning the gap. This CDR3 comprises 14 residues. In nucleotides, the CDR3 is TGTGCCAGCAGTTTTCAGGGCCCGGGCGAAAAACTGTTTTTT. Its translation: CASSFQGPGEKLFF. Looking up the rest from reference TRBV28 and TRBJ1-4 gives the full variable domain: DVKVTQSSRYLVKRTGEKVFLECVQDMDHENMFWYRQDPGLGLRLIYFSYDVKMKEKGDIPEGYSVSREKKERFSLILESASTNQTSMYLCASSFQGPGEKLFFGSGTQLSVL.

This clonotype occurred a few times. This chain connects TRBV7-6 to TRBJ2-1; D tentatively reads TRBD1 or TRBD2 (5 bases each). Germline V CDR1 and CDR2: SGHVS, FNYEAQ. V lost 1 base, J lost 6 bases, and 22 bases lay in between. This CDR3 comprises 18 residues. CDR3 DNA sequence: TGTGCCAGCAGCTTAGTACCCCGGGGCAGGGTAGGGAGCAATGAGCAGTTCTTC. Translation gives CASSLVPRGRVGSNEQFF.

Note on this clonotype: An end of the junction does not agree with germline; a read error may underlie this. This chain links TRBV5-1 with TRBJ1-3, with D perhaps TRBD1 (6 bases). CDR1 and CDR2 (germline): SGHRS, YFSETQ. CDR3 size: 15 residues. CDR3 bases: TGCACCAGCAGTTTTGGACAGAGCTCTGGAAACACCATATATTTT. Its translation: CTSSFGQSSGNTIYF.

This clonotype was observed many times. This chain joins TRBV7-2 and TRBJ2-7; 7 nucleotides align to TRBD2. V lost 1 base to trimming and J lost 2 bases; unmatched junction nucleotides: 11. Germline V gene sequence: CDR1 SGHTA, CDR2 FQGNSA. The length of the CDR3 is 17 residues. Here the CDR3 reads CASSLDILAATTYEQYF. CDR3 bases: TGTGCCAGCAGCTTAGATATCCTAGCGGCTACAACCTACGAGCAGTACTTC.

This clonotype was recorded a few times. CDR3 bases: TGTGCCAGCAGCGCAAAGTCATCCTATGGCTACACCTTC. Translated: CASSAKSSYGYTF. The V call is TRBV3-1, the J call TRBJ1-2; D gene unclear. Trimming stripped 5 bases from V and 4 bases from J, with 11 bases between. CDR3 length equals 13 residues. Germline V gives CDR1 LGHDT, CDR2 YNNKEL (reference sequence).